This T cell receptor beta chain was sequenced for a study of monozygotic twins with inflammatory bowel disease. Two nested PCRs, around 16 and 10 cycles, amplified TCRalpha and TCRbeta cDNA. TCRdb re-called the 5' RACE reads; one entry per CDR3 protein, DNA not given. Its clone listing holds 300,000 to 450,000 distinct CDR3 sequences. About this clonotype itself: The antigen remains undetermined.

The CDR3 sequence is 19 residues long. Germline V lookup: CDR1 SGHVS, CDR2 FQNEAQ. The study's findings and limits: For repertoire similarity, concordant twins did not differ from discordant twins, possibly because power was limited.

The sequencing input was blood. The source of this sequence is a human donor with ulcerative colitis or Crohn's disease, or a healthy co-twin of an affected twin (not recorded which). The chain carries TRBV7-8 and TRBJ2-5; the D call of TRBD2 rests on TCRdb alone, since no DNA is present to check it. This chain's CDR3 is CASIEAYGLAGGPSGTQYF.